This TCR beta chain is drawn from a study of cytomegalovirus exposure and HLA in healthy donors. CDR1 is SNHLY and CDR2 is FYNNEI in the germline V gene. CDR3 length equals 13 residues. PCR amplification relied on 60 Vbeta primers (plus 13 Jbeta primers). Assay used: immunoSEQ multiplex PCR; TCRdb lists only in-frame clones, some missing. The table shows roughly 150,000 clones, with around 75% occurring only once. This clonotype was sampled from a male donor in good health and CMV-seronegative. The rearrangement joins TRBV2 to TRBJ2-5; D is unresolved. The closer fit of TRBJ2-7 to the DNA end suggests the J call may be wrong. The sample comprised PBMCs. The CDR3 protein is CASTPHSSYEQYF. CDR3 nucleotide sequence: TGTGCCAGCACCCCCCACAGCTCCTACGAGCAGTACTTC.